The 9 T cell receptor beta chains below all came from one sample that was sequenced in a study of blood T cells in healthy people across ages. Sample-barcoded 5' priming and a J-beta primer mix drove a second PCR of about 6 to 12 cycles. Each CDR3 protein is one row after TCRdb ran MiXCR on the 5' RACE reads. The sample has 1.5 million to 2 million distinct CDR3 sequences; around 48% are singletons. Sequencing input: blood. The origin of the receptors is a middle-aged woman in good health.

This chain joins TRBV7-9 and TRBJ1-1; no definite D call. Between the trimmed V and J ends, which lost 5 bases and 5 bases, there was a span of 21 bases. Germline V gives CDR1 SEHNR, CDR2 FQNEAQ (reference sequence). CDR3 length: 16 residues. CDR3 region: CASSPPLGRKNTEAFF. The CDR3 DNA sequence: TGTGCCAGCAGCCCACCACTAGGACGGAAGAATACTGAAGCTTTCTTT.

The genes are TRBV27 and TRBJ2-2, with TRBD1 as a possible D gene (7 bases). V was cut by 7 bases and J by 1 base, with 19 bases left in between. The CDR3 loop spans 17 amino acids. Germline V gives CDR1 MNHEY, CDR2 SMNVEV (reference sequence). The CDR3 sequence: CASTSARGRENTGELFF. The CDR3 bases are TGTGCCAGCACCTCCGCAAGGGGGCGGGAGAACACCGGGGAGCTGTTTTTT.

The chain links TRBV7-9 to TRBJ1-6; 7 nucleotides agree with TRBD1. The CDR3 is 16 residues long. Germline V CDR1 and CDR2: SEHNR, FQNEAQ (reference sequence). Trimming removed 7 bases from V and 5 bases from J; junction bases left unmatched: 11. As DNA, the CDR3 is TGTGCCAGCACCCAAGACAGGGCATTCGATAATTCACCCCTCCACTTT. This sequence encodes CASTQDRAFDNSPLHF.

The table lists this clonotype with a few counts. The chain combines TRBV6-5 with TRBJ2-3; 13 bases line up with TRBD2. CDR1 is MNHEY and CDR2 is SVGAGI in the germline V gene. This CDR3 comprises 16 residues. Trimming cost V 2 bases and J 2 bases; bases outside gene matches: 1. CDR3 DNA sequence: TGTGCCAGCAGTTACGGACTAGCGGGGGACACAGATACGCAGTATTTT. It codes for CASSYGLAGDTDTQYF.

This clonotype came up a few times. The chain couples TRBV6-5 to TRBJ2-5; D remains ambiguous. The CDR3 covers 16 residues. V was clipped by 0 bases and J by 5 bases, with 16 bases between them. Germline CDR1 and CDR2: MNHEY and SVGAGI. The CDR3 region has the DNA TGTGCCAGCAGTTACTCTAGTGCGTTGGTGGGGGAGACCCAGTACTTC. Its protein product is CASSYSSALVGETQYF.

This chain links TRBV20-1 with TRBJ2-7; 7 bases are shared with TRBD2. The CDR3 runs to 14 residues. With V trimmed by 3 bases and J by 0 bases, 5 bases remained unmatched. Germline values: CDR1 DFQATT, CDR2 SNEGSKA (reference sequence). The CDR3 loop is CSASERGSSYEQYF. The CDR3 DNA reads as TGCAGTGCTAGTGAGCGGGGAAGCTCCTACGAGCAGTACTTC.

J is TRBJ2-1 and V is TRBV11-2; D unclear. V lost 5 bases and J lost 8, with 13 bases in between. This CDR3 spans 13 amino acids. Germline V CDR1 and CDR2: SGHAT, FQNNGV. CDR3 region: CASSRHGADEQFF. The CDR3 nucleotides read TGTGCCAGCAGCCGCCACGGCGCAGATGAGCAGTTCTTC.

This chain links TRBV20-1 with TRBJ2-5, with D maybe TRBD1 (5 bases). Germline CDR1 is DFQATT and CDR2 is SNEGSKA (reference sequence). The CDR3 contains 14 residues. The germline V and J ends were trimmed by 6 bases and 5 bases, with 19 bases remaining between them. The CDR3 bases are TGCAGTGCAAATCCCAGGGATTACTTGGAGACCCAGTACTTC. Its translation is CSANPRDYLETQYF.

Remarks on this clonotype: A much more abundant neighbour one base away suggests this may be a read error. The J gene is TRBJ2-5, the V gene TRBV2; possibly TRBD2 for D (6 bases). Looked up from germline, CDR1 is SNHLY and CDR2 is FYNNEI. V was pared by 6 bases and J by 11 bases, with 16 bases between. CDR3 length: 12 amino acids. CDR3 residues: CASRMAGNEQYF. As DNA, the CDR3 is TGTGCCAGCAGGATGGCGGGGAATGAGCAGTACTTC.